The rows below give T cell receptor beta chains drawn from one sample of a study of T cells after yellow fever vaccination. TCRdb re-called the 5' RACE reads with MiXCR, one entry per CDR3 protein. The sample carries roughly 340,000 distinct CDR3 sequences, around 4.1% recorded once. Sample: PBMCs, taken 5 days after the yellow fever booster vaccination. The receptors here all came from a young man who received the YFV17D yellow fever vaccine. CDR3s include the opening cysteine and the closing phenylalanine or tryptophan. D genes are given only for firm matches. The listing skips clone size in some rows; elsewhere it reads once, few, many or a size class.

>TRBV4-2|few|.|TRBJ1-6
CASSQGQVYPLHF
TGTGCCAGCAGCCAAGGACAGGTTTATCCCCTCCACTTT
>TRBV7-9|many|TRBD1|TRBJ1-2
CASSPPGQGIMGYTF
TGTGCCAGCAGCCCCCCGGGACAGGGAATTATGGGCTACACCTTC
>TRBV29-1|.|.|TRBJ2-1
CSLTGSYNEQFF
TGCAGCTTGACCGGGAGCTACAATGAGCAGTTCTTC
>TRBV6-2/TRBV6-3|.|.|TRBJ2-3
CASSYFSEVTDTQYF
TGTGCCAGCAGTTACTTCTCAGAAGTCACAGATACGCAGTATTTT
>TRBV7-9|many|.|TRBJ1-4
CASSLARGSGATNEKLFF
TGTGCCAGCAGCTTAGCGAGGGGTTCGGGCGCAACTAATGAAAAACTGTTTTTT
>TRBV7-2|few|TRBD1|TRBJ2-5
CASAYRGLGTQYF
TGTGCCAGCGCCTACAGGGGGCTCGGGACCCAGTACTTC
>TRBV6-6|few|.|TRBJ2-4
CASTPPGLAKNIQYF
TGTGCCAGCACCCCCCCCGGGTTAGCCAAAAACATTCAGTACTTC
>TRBV5-1|many|.|TRBJ1-2
CASSFRDYGYTF
TGCGCCAGCAGCTTTCGAGACTATGGCTACACCTTC
>TRBV28|few|.|TRBJ1-3
CASMSGVSGNTIYF
TGTGCCAGCATGTCAGGGGTATCTGGAAACACCATATATTTT
>TRBV28|.|TRBD1|TRBJ1-5
CASSLQGKPQHF
TGTGCCAGCAGTCTACAGGGGAAGCCCCAGCATTTT
>TRBV20-1|.|.|TRBJ1-1
CSVGFPTGTEAFF
TGCAGTGTCGGGTTCCCAACGGGCACTGAAGCTTTCTTT
>TRBV27|.|.|TRBJ1-2
CASSLFSQGYGYTF
TGTGCCAGCAGTTTGTTCAGTCAGGGCTATGGCTACACCTTC
>TRBV7-2|many|.|TRBJ1-2
CASSPGGGANYGYTF
TGTGCCAGCAGCCCCGGTGGTGGAGCTAACTATGGCTACACCTTC
>TRBV6-5|many|.|TRBJ1-1
CASSYRGTAGSEAFF
TGTGCCAGCAGTTACCGCGGGACCGCGGGCTCTGAAGCTTTCTTT
>TRBV4-3|many|.|TRBJ2-3
CASSQVSGEGTDTQYF
TGCGCCAGCAGCCAAGTCTCTGGGGAGGGCACAGATACGCAGTATTTT
>TRBV20-1|many|TRBD1|TRBJ1-1
CSARKNWDSSSIDTEAFF
TGCAGTGCTAGGAAGAATTGGGACAGTTCCTCGATAGACACTGAAGCTTTCTTT
>TRBV10-2|few|.|TRBJ2-7
CASSAAGEQYF
TGCGCCAGCAGTGCGGCCGGCGAGCAGTACTTC
>TRBV5-1|many|TRBD1|TRBJ2-5
CASSIYGTDQETQYF
TGCGCCAGCAGCATATACGGGACAGACCAAGAGACCCAGTACTTC
>TRBV5-1|few|.|TRBJ1-1
CASSLVSSKNTEAFF
TGCGCCAGCAGCTTGGTTTCATCCAAGAACACTGAAGCTTTCTTT
>TRBV5-1|many|.|TRBJ1-1
CASQPRPNLNTEAFF
TGCGCCAGCCAACCCCGGCCCAATCTGAACACTGAAGCTTTCTTT
>TRBV7-8|few|TRBD1|TRBJ2-6
CASSLNPGQGMGANVLTF
TGTGCCAGCAGCCTAAACCCGGGACAGGGGATGGGGGCCAACGTCCTGACTTTC
>TRBV6-6|many|.|TRBJ2-3
CASSPPPTDTQYF
TGTGCCAGCTCTCCCCCCCCAACAGATACGCAGTATTTT
>TRBV11-2|many|.|TRBJ2-5
CASSLRYQETQYF
TGTGCCAGCAGCTTAAGGTACCAAGAGACCCAGTACTTC
>TRBV6-2/TRBV6-3|.|TRBD1|TRBJ2-1
CASSPQTGGRNEQFF
TGTGCCAGCAGTCCGCAGACAGGGGGTCGTAATGAGCAGTTCTTC
>TRBV5-1|few|.|TRBJ2-3
CASSLKDSSTDTQYF
TGCGCCAGCAGCTTGAAAGACTCCAGCACAGATACGCAGTATTTT
>TRBV20-1|.|.|TRBJ2-7
CSARDVFMGGEQYF
TGCAGTGCTAGAGATGTCTTTATGGGGGGCGAGCAGTACTTC
>TRBV6-5|many|.|TRBJ1-2
CASSYAGGYGYTF
TGTGCCAGCAGTTACGCGGGCGGCTATGGCTACACCTTC
>TRBV7-2|many|TRBD2|TRBJ2-3
CASSAGTSGGASTDTQYF
TGTGCCAGCAGCGCCGGGACTAGCGGGGGGGCGAGCACAGATACGCAGTATTTT
>TRBV5-3|.|TRBD2|TRBJ2-3
CARSLTFRWNGLAGTDTQYF
TGTGCCAGAAGCTTGACCTTTCGGTGGAATGGACTAGCGGGCACAGATACGCAGTATTTT
>TRBV4-3|many|.|TRBJ2-1
CASSQGGGPYNEQFF
TGCGCCAGCAGCCAAGGGGGGGGCCCCTACAATGAGCAGTTCTTC
>TRBV6-5|many|TRBD1|TRBJ2-1
CASSYAPGQGKDEQFF
TGTGCCAGCAGTTACGCCCCGGGACAGGGTAAGGATGAGCAGTTCTTC
>TRBV9|.|.|TRBJ2-3
CASSATSTDTQYF
TGTGCCAGCAGCGCCACTAGCACAGATACGCAGTATTTT
>TRBV20-1|.|.|TRBJ1-5
CSGLGSSNQPQHF
TGCAGTGGTCTAGGGAGCAGCAATCAGCCCCAGCATTTT
>TRBV20-1|many|.|TRBJ2-5
CSARGPGETQYF
TGCAGTGCTAGAGGCCCGGGAGAGACCCAGTACTTC
>TRBV20-1|many|.|TRBJ1-5
CSAREAPAQPQHF
TGCAGTGCTAGAGAAGCCCCAGCTCAGCCCCAGCATTTT
>TRBV6-5|many|TRBD1|TRBJ2-1
CASSPGTGWNEQFF
TGTGCCAGCAGCCCCGGGACAGGGTGGAATGAGCAGTTCTTC
>TRBV20-1|.|.|TRBJ1-1
CSAWDGENTEAFF
TGCAGTGCGTGGGACGGGGAGAACACTGAAGCTTTCTTT
>TRBV6-5|many|TRBD2|TRBJ2-1
CASSYGLAGGNEQFF
TGTGCCAGCAGTTACGGCTTAGCGGGGGGGAATGAGCAGTTCTTC
>TRBV25-1|few|.|TRBJ2-3
CASSEFSGGGLTDTQYF
TGTGCCAGCAGTGAATTCTCCGGCGGGGGCCTCACAGATACGCAGTATTTT
>TRBV12-3/TRBV12-4|few|.|TRBJ1-4
CASSFGRITWEKLFF
TGTGCCAGCAGCTTCGGACGGATTACTTGGGAAAAACTGTTTTTT